Listed below are T cell receptor beta chains from one sample, sequenced in a study of shared clonotypes between healthy human individuals. Repertoires were generated with immunoSEQ multiplex PCR, while TCRdb's copy carries only in-frame clones and drops some. There are around 2,000,000 clones in the sample; roughly 95% occur only once, and 0.1% to 0.15% lies in the top ten. The sample consisted of naive CD4+ T cells sorted from blood. These receptors were taken from a young man in good health. The CDR3 runs from the conserved cysteine through the conserved F or W. The D gene is left open where the match is weak. The size field is filled for only some rows; it gives once, few, many or a size class.

>TRBV9|-|TRBD1|TRBJ2-3
TGTGCCAGCAGCGTAGGGACAGGGGGGACAGATACGCAGTATTTT
CASSVGTGGTDTQYF
>TRBV30|-|-|TRBJ1-1
TGTGCCTGGAAGATACAGGGCAACACTGAAGCTTTCTTT
CAWKIQGNTEAFF
>TRBV28|-|-|TRBJ1-2
TGTGCCAGCAACAGGGTCTGGGATGGCTACACCTTC
CASNRVWDGYTF
>TRBV4-3|-|-|TRBJ2-3
TGCGCCAGCAGCCAAGGGACAGCTGAGACGCAGTATTTT
CASSQGTAETQYF
>TRBV11-2|once|-|TRBJ2-7
TGTGCCAGCAGCTTAGAGGGGTTAGCTTTTTACGAGCAGTACTTC
CASSLEGLAFYEQYF
>TRBV27|-|-|TRBJ2-2
TGTGCCAGCATGAGGTTTGGGACCGGGGAGCTGTTTTTT
CASMRFGTGELFF
>TRBV7-2|-|-|TRBJ2-7
TGTGCCAGCAGCTTCGGGACGACCCTCGCCTACGAGCAGTACTTC
CASSFGTTLAYEQYF
>TRBV12-5|-|-|TRBJ1-5
TGTGCTAGTGGTTTTGGGAGCAATCAGCCCCAGCATTTT
CASGFGSNQPQHF
>TRBV6-5|-|TRBD2|TRBJ2-7
TGTGCCAGCAGCTATTCTAGCGGGGCCCTTTACGAGCAGTACTTC
CASSYSSGALYEQYF
>TRBV6-5|-|-|TRBJ1-5
TGTGCCAGCAGGAGAGGGAATCAGCCCCAGCATTTT
CASRRGNQPQHF
>TRBV9|-|-|TRBJ2-1
TGTGCCAGCAGCGTAGATCGGCAGGGGACTTACAATGAGCAGTTCTTC
CASSVDRQGTYNEQFF
>TRBV28|-|TRBD1|TRBJ1-2
TGTGCCAGCAGTTCCACCGGGACAGGGACTGGCTACACCTTC
CASSSTGTGTGYTF
>TRBV18|-|-|TRBJ2-7
TGTGCCAGCTCAGAGCTTGGCGGGGCCGAGCAGTACTTC
CASSELGGAEQYF
>TRBV4-2|once|-|TRBJ1-5
TGTGCCAGCAGCCAAGATGCGAGCAATCAGCCCCAGCATTTT
CASSQDASNQPQHF
>TRBV10-3|-|TRBD2|TRBJ2-3
TGTGCCATCACCGGAGCGGGAGGGGCAGATACGCAGTATTTT
CAITGAGGADTQYF
>TRBV6-5|-|-|TRBJ2-7
TGTGCCAGCAGTTACTCCCGGCTAGGGGGGTCCGAGCAGTACTTC
CASSYSRLGGSEQYF
>TRBV6-1|once|-|TRBJ2-7
TGTGCCAGCAGTGAAAGTGGACCTAGGTTTTACGAGCAGTACTTC
CASSESGPRFYEQYF
>TRBV6-5|-|-|TRBJ2-3
TGTGCCAGCCGGGCGGGCAGAGGAGATACGCAGTATTTT
CASRAGRGDTQYF
>TRBV5-4|-|-|TRBJ2-1
TGTGCCAGCAGCTCGGGGGGGACAGACTACAATGAGCAGTTCTTC
CASSSGGTDYNEQFF
>TRBV10-3|-|TRBD1|TRBJ2-7
TGTGCCATCAGGAATGATGGGACAGGGGCCGACGAGCAGTACTTC
CAIRNDGTGADEQYF
>TRBV7-3|-|-|TRBJ2-7
TGTGCCAGCAGCCCGGGACGTTTTTCCCTCTCTACTCCTAACGAGCAGTACTTC
CASSPGRFSLSTPNEQYF
>TRBV7-2|-|-|TRBJ2-3
TGTGCCAGCAGCTTGGTTGGGACTTTGACAGATACGCAGTATTTT
CASSLVGTLTDTQYF
>TRBV7-2|-|-|TRBJ2-7
TGTGCCAGCAGCTTAGGAACAGGATACTACGAGCAGTACTTC
CASSLGTGYYEQYF
>TRBV2|-|-|TRBJ1-2
TGTGCCAGCAGTGAAGACTATTCCCAGCACTATGGCTACACCTTC
CASSEDYSQHYGYTF
>TRBV5-4|once|-|TRBJ2-2
TGTGCCAGCAGCCGGACAACTTACACCGGGGAGCTGTTTTTT
CASSRTTYTGELFF
>TRBV7-9|-|-|TRBJ2-4
TGTGCCAGCAGCTTAGCTACCCTAAAAAACATTCAGTACTTC
CASSLATLKNIQYF
>TRBV18|-|TRBD2|TRBJ2-7
TGTGCCAGCTCACCACCCGCTAGCGGGGAGCAGTACTTC
CASSPPASGEQYF
>TRBV7-2|-|TRBD2|TRBJ2-3
TGTGCCAGCAGCGCGGGACTAGCCCCAGATACGCAGTATTTT
CASSAGLAPDTQYF
>TRBV6-5|-|TRBD1|TRBJ1-6
TGTGCCACGACCGGGACAGGGGTAAATAATTCACCCCTCCACTTT
CATTGTGVNNSPLHF
>TRBV4-3|-|-|TRBJ1-5
TGCGCCAGCAGCCAGGGTTCGGGGGGACAGCCCCAGCATTTT
CASSQGSGGQPQHF
>TRBV18|-|TRBD2|TRBJ2-7
TGTGCCAGCTCAGGGCTAGCGGGACCCAGCTCCTACGAGCAGTACTTC
CASSGLAGPSSYEQYF